This T cell receptor beta chain was documented in a study of blood T cell repertoires in COVID-19. Study-level background: COVID-19 samples from acute and convalescent phases originated in the United States, Italy and Spain. PBMCs, B-cell-depleted T cells, or T cells were the source of the cDNA or gDNA that made up the material.

Details on this clone: Other DNA sequences from this sample encode an identical CDR3 as well.

This CDR3 comprises 14 residues. CDR1 and CDR2 from the germline V gene are LNHDA and SQIVND (reference sequence). The V end lost 2 bases, the J end lost 5 bases, and 7 bases lay between the germline ends. Here immunoSEQ multiplex PCR was the method, and the copy in TCRdb shows in-frame clones only, minus some. The repertoire includes under 250,000 clones, around nine tenths of them detected once, and under 9% sits in the top ten. Material: peripheral blood. The J gene is TRBJ1-6, the V gene TRBV19, with D tentatively TRBD1 (5 bases). The TCR originated in an older woman with active or convalescent COVID-19. The CDR3 protein is CASSITGNNSPLHF. DNA for the CDR3: TGTGCCAGTAGTATAACAGGCAATAATTCACCCCTCCACTTT.